This passage covers 8 T cell receptor beta chains from one sample sequenced in a study of blood T cell repertoires in COVID-19. Profiled with immunoSEQ multiplex PCR; TCRdb holds only in-frame clones, not every one. The profile shows about 190,000 clones, about 90% of them singletons. Source material: peripheral blood. The receptor set was obtained from a man aged 45-65 years with acute or convalescent COVID-19.

V gene TRBV19 combines with J gene TRBJ2-1; TRBD2 aligns across 9 bases. The germline CDR1 and CDR2 sequences are LNHDA and SQIVND (reference sequence). The CDR3 has 15 residues. After removal of 5 bases from V and 4 bases from J, the junction contained 6 bases not matched to a gene. The CDR3 DNA is TGTGCCAGTAGTTCGGTAGCGGGGGCTTACAATGAGCAGTTCTTC. Its translation is CASSSVAGAYNEQFF.

The CDR3 coding sequence is TGTGCCAGCAGTTTAGGCAGGGGTTTATGGGGCTACACCTTC. It is translated as CASSLGRGLWGYTF. This rearrangement joins TRBV28 to TRBJ1-2; TRBD1 might be the D (6 bases). The germline CDR1 and CDR2 sequences are MDHEN and SYDVKM. This CDR3 is 14 amino acids long. V shed 2 bases and J shed 8 bases, with 15 bases lying between them.

This rearrangement joins TRBV2 to TRBJ1-3; D gene uncertain. Germline V gene sequence: CDR1 SNHLY, CDR2 FYNNEI. The CDR3 has 14 amino acids. The V and J ends lost 6 bases and 2 bases respectively, with 11 bases between them. The CDR3 sequence: CASSLRGAGNTIYF. The CDR3 region has the DNA TGTGCCAGCAGCCTTCGCGGGGCTGGAAACACCATATATTTT. The variable domain in full, with the rest retrieved from reference TRBV2 and TRBJ1-3, is EPEVTQTPSHQVTQMGQEVILRCVPISNHLYFYWYRQILGQKVEFLVSFYNNEISEKSEIFDDQFSVERPDGSNFTLKIRSTKLEDSAMYFCASSLRGAGNTIYFGEGSWLTVV.

The chain uses TRBV29-1 and TRBJ2-1; a weak D match, TRBD2 (6 bases). Trimming pared 1 base from V and 0 bases from J, leaving 13 bases between. Germline V gene sequence: CDR1 SQVTM, CDR2 ANQGSEA. The CDR3 covers 16 residues. The CDR3 DNA is TGCAGCGTTGAAGGCGGGGTAAAAAGCTCCTACAATGAGCAGTTCTTC. This gives the protein CSVEGGVKSSYNEQFF.

The genes are TRBV19 and TRBJ1-5; TRBD1 might be the D (6 bases). The CDR3 is 13 amino acids. Germline assignment: CDR1 LNHDA and CDR2 SQIVND (reference sequence). V was clipped by 5 bases and J by 15 bases, with 20 bases between them. CDR3 bases: TGTGCCAGTAGTGCTTCCCTGACAGGAGCAACGCATTTT. It translates to CASSASLTGATHF.

This clone was observed a handful of times. The rearrangement joins TRBV11-2 to TRBJ1-6, with D uncertain. V was cut by 0 bases and J by 9 bases, with 15 bases left in between. This CDR3 spans 16 amino acids. Germline V gene lookup returns CDR1 SGHAT and CDR2 FQNNGV. CDR3: CASSLDRVKAGSPLHF. The CDR3 nucleotides are TGTGCCAGCAGCTTAGATCGGGTCAAGGCGGGTTCACCCCTCCACTTT.

The CDR3 DNA sequence: TGTGCCACCAGTGATTCGGACTACAGTGAGACCCAGTACTTC. This encodes CATSDSDYSETQYF. The chain joins TRBV24-1 to TRBJ2-5; a possible D gene is TRBD2 (6 bases). The CDR3 loop spans 14 amino acids. Trimming left V 2 bases short and J 5 bases short, with 11 bases between. Germline values: CDR1 KGHDR, CDR2 SFDVKD.

This clone was recorded once. The chain carries TRBV28 and TRBJ2-7, with 9 bases aligning to TRBD2. The germline V gene has CDR1 MDHEN and CDR2 SYDVKM. CDR3 size: 16 residues. Trimming at V came to 3 bases and at J to 6 bases, leaving 12 bases not matched to a gene. CDR3 in DNA: TGTGCCAGCAGTTTGGGGGCGGGAGGGCCCCGGCGCGAGCAGTACTTC. This gives the protein CASSLGAGGPRREQYF. Full variable domain (remainder filled in from reference TRBV28 and TRBJ2-7): DVKVTQSSRYLVKRTGEKVFLECVQDMDHENMFWYRQDPGLGLRLIYFSYDVKMKEKGDIPEGYSVSREKKERFSLILESASTNQTSMYLCASSLGAGGPRREQYFGPGTRLTVT.